These 11 T cell receptor beta chains originate from one sample sequenced in a study of T cell changes during pregnancy in multiple sclerosis. Generated by immunoSEQ multiplex PCR, the TCRdb table keeps only in-frame clones and is missing some. The sample includes some 110,000 clones, 80% to 95% of them seen just once. This sample comprised peripheral blood, obtained in the third trimester of pregnancy. The source is a female donor with multiple sclerosis, enrolled in a pregnancy study.

The chain uses TRBV10-3 and TRBJ1-1; 7 bases line up with TRBD1. V shed 10 bases, J shed 2 bases, and the junction held 4 bases outside the gene matches. The length of the CDR3 is 12 residues. Germline CDR1 ENHRY, CDR2 SYGVKD. CDR3 nucleotides: TGTGCCACTGGGACAGCAAACACTGAAGCTTTCTTT. Translating it yields CATGTANTEAFF.

The sample holds one count of this clone. This chain links TRBV2 with TRBJ2-5; the match to TRBD1 covers 8 bases. Per the germline V gene, CDR1 is SNHLY and CDR2 is FYNNEI. CDR3 length: 14 residues. Trimming removed 0 bases from V and 6 bases from J; junction bases left unmatched: 3. The CDR3, as DNA: TGTGCCAGCAGTGAAGCTGGCAGGGGGCAGACCCAGTACTTC. Its protein product is CASSEAGRGQTQYF.

This clone has just one count. CDR3 protein: CASSARLAGYNEQFF. The DNA for the CDR3 is TGCGCCAGCAGCGCCCGACTAGCGGGGTACAATGAGCAGTTCTTC. V usage is TRBV5-1 and J usage is TRBJ2-1; 11 nucleotides align to TRBD2. Germline CDR1 SGHRS, CDR2 YFSETQ. The CDR3 length is 15 residues. After removal of 4 bases from V and 4 bases from J, the junction contained 4 bases not matched to a gene.

The CDR3, as DNA: TGTGCCAGCTCGCCCGACAGCTACGAGCAGTACTTC. It translates to CASSPDSYEQYF. This chain joins TRBV18 and TRBJ2-7, with D perhaps matching TRBD1 (5 bases). Trimming removed 6 bases at V and 3 bases at J, with 9 bases between. The CDR3 runs 12 residues. Germline V gene sequence: CDR1 KGHSH, CDR2 LQKENI.

This clone was recorded once. The V call is TRBV7-8, the J call TRBJ2-1; tentative D call: TRBD1 (6 bases). V lost 0 bases to trimming and J lost 4 bases, with 22 bases between them. The germline CDR1 and CDR2 sequences are SGHVS and FQNEAQ. The CDR3 length is 19 residues. The CDR3 loop reads CASSLAFIRSQGPYNEQFF. For the CDR3, the DNA is TGTGCCAGCAGCTTAGCGTTCATTAGGTCCCAGGGGCCTTACAATGAGCAGTTCTTC. Supplemented by reference TRBV7-8 and TRBJ2-1, the full variable domain reads GAGVSQSPRYKVAKRGQDVALRCDPISGHVSLFWYQQALGQGPEFLTYFQNEAQLDKSGLPSDRFFAERPEGSVSTLKIQRTQQEDSAVYLCASSLAFIRSQGPYNEQFFGPGTRLTVL.

This clone was observed a few times. The rearrangement links TRBV19 to TRBJ1-2, with 8 bases lining up with TRBD1. Germline values: CDR1 LNHDA, CDR2 SQIVND (reference sequence). The length of the CDR3 is 17 residues. V lost 6 bases to trimming and J lost 4 bases; unmatched junction nucleotides: 16. CDR3 DNA: TGTGCCAGTAGCGCACTGTTTCGTGGACAGGGAGGCTATGGCTACACCTTC. It yields the protein CASSALFRGQGGYGYTF.

V and J are TRBV6-1 and TRBJ1-2, with 8 bases fitting TRBD1. Losses at the gene ends were 6 bases for V and 1 base for J; bases not matched to a gene: 7. This CDR3 is 15 amino acids long. In germline, CDR1 is MNHNS, CDR2 SASEGT. The CDR3 DNA is TGTGCCAGCAGCTACGGACAGGGTAGTAACTATGGCTACACCTTC. Translated: CASSYGQGSNYGYTF.

The J gene is TRBJ2-7, the V gene TRBV9; maybe TRBD1 (5 bases). The CDR3 sequence is 14 residues long. Looked up from germline, CDR1 is SGDLS and CDR2 is YYNGEE. Trimming took off 0 bases at V and 5 bases at J, with 12 bases between the two ends. This CDR3 is CASSVAAQGNEQYF. For the CDR3, the DNA is TGTGCCAGCAGCGTAGCAGCCCAGGGAAACGAGCAGTACTTC.

The count of this clone is one. The V gene is TRBV28, the J gene TRBJ2-1; D not certain. The CDR3 runs 13 residues. The germline V gene has CDR1 MDHEN and CDR2 SYDVKM. The V gene lost 3 bases and the J gene lost 9 bases, with 12 bases spanning the gap. The CDR3 nucleotides read TGTGCCAGCAGTTTTGGTATCTCGAGTGAGCAGTTCTTC. Translated: CASSFGISSEQFF.

The chain carries TRBV6-1 and TRBJ2-7; 12 positions agree with TRBD1. Trimming took 3 bases from V and 6 from J; bases not matched to a gene: 6. This CDR3 has 15 residues. Per germline, CDR1 MNHNS and CDR2 SASEGT. CDR3 DNA: TGTGCCAGCAGTGACCAACCGGGACAGGGGGCCGAGCAGTACTTC. Its translation: CASSDQPGQGAEQYF.

The V gene is TRBV5-4, the J gene TRBJ2-7; 9 bases line up with TRBD2. After removal of 4 bases from V and 3 bases from J, the junction contained 11 bases not matched to a gene. This CDR3 has 16 residues. Per the germline V gene, CDR1 is SGHNT and CDR2 is YYREEE (reference sequence). Here the CDR3 DNA reads TGTGCCAGCAGCCGCGGGGGGGATCTCCGGGGCTACGAGCAGTACTTC. Translating it yields CASSRGGDLRGYEQYF. Together with reference TRBV5-4 and TRBJ2-7, the CDR3 gives the full variable domain: ETGVTQSPTHLIKTRGQQVTLRCSSQSGHNTVSWYQQALGQGPQFIFQYYREEENGRGNFPPRFSGLQFPNYSSELNVNALELDDSALYLCASSRGGDLRGYEQYFGPGTRLTVT.